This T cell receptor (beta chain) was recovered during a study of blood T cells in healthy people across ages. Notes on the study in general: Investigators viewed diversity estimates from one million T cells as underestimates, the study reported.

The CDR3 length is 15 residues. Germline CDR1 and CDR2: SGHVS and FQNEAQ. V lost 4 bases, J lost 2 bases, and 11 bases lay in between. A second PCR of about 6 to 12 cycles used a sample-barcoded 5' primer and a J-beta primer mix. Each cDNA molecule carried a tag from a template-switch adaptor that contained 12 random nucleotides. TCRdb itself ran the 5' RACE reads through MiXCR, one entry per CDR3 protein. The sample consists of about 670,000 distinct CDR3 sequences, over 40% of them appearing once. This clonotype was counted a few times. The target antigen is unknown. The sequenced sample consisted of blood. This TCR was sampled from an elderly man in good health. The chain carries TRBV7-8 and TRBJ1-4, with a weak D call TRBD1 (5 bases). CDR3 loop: CASSWDGTTNEKLFF. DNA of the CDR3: TGTGCCAGCAGCTGGGACGGGACGACTAATGAAAAACTGTTTTTT.